This T cell receptor beta chain was sequenced in a study of cytotoxic CD8 clonotypes in ibrutinib-treated CLL. The data were produced by immunoSEQ multiplex PCR, yet TCRdb's version contains in-frame clones alone and is incomplete. The sample consists of about 76,000 clones, around 83% of them appearing once. V dropped 6 bases and J dropped 5; count of bases not matched to a gene: 2. The CDR3 loop spans 12 amino acids. Germline-derived CDR1 and CDR2 are SGHRS and YFSETQ. This clone was detected many times. This clonotype originated in a human donor with chronic lymphocytic leukemia. Sequences were derived from PBMCs, sampled before ibrutinib treatment. The rearrangement links TRBV5-1 to TRBJ2-1; 7 nucleotides line up with TRBD2. The CDR3 loop reads CASKGGDNEQFF. The CDR3 region has the DNA TGCGCCAGCAAGGGAGGGGACAATGAGCAGTTCTTC.